The source of this TCR beta chain is a study of OX40 agonist ivuxolimab in advanced cancers. Whole-study results and caveats: The expanded peripheral T cells' antigen specificity was not determined. Researchers report that CD8+ T cells had, on average, more expanded clones than CD4+. Dosing at 0.1 to 3.0 mg/kg was accompanied by clonal expansion of CD4+ and CD8+ blood T cells by week 6.

With respect to this clone: What it binds is not known.

Profiled with immunoSEQ multiplex PCR; TCRdb holds only in-frame clones, not every one. The sample contains 55,000 to 70,000 clones, approximately 86% of which appear only once. The CDR3 spans 14 residues. V lost 6 bases, J lost 3 bases, and 7 bases stayed unmatched. Germline V gene data show CDR1 as MDHEN and CDR2 as SYDVKM. The receptor was derived from an adult with an advanced solid tumor such as melanoma, head and neck, liver or kidney cancer. The chain is built from TRBV28 and TRBJ2-7; 8 bases match TRBD1. The input for sequencing was CD4+ or CD8+ T cells sorted from blood, taken in a trial of the OX40 agonist ivuxolimab. CDR3 loop: CASRPRDRLYEQYF. CDR3 DNA: TGTGCCAGCAGGCCCCGGGACAGGCTCTACGAGCAGTACTTC.